These 28 T cell receptor beta chains came from one sample sequenced in a study of T cell changes during pregnancy in multiple sclerosis. Sequencing used immunoSEQ multiplex PCR; TCRdb keeps in-frame clones, though not all of them. Here the sample spans fewer than 140,000 clones, about nine tenths being singletons. The sequencing here drew on peripheral blood, taken after pregnancy. All receptors come from a female donor with multiple sclerosis, enrolled in a pregnancy study.

The chain links TRBV19 to TRBJ2-5; tentatively, D is TRBD2 (5 bases). V was cut by 6 bases and J by 4 bases, with 12 bases left in between. Looked up from germline, CDR1 is LNHDA and CDR2 is SQIVND (reference sequence). The CDR3 is made up of 13 amino acids. The CDR3 DNA reads TGTGCCAGTAGGAGCGCGGGTGGAGAGACCCAGTACTTC. This sequence encodes CASRSAGGETQYF.

The V call is TRBV18, the J call TRBJ1-2; 7 nucleotides agree with TRBD1. This CDR3 spans 14 amino acids. J gave up 6 bases and V 8 bases, and 12 bases lay outside the gene matches. CDR1 KGHSH and CDR2 LQKENI come from the germline V gene. The CDR3 sequence: CASRQGRNEHGYTF. CDR3 DNA sequence: TGTGCCAGCAGACAGGGTCGTAATGAGCATGGCTACACCTTC. Together with reference TRBV18 and TRBJ1-2, the CDR3 gives the full variable domain: NAGVMQNPRHLVRRRGQEARLRCSPMKGHSHVYWYRQLPEEGLKFMVYLQKENIIDESGMPKERFSAEFPKEGPSILRIQQVVRGDSAAYFCASRQGRNEHGYTFGSGTRLTVV.

V and J are TRBV19 and TRBJ1-5, with D perhaps TRBD1 (6 bases). This CDR3 spans 15 amino acids. Germline values: CDR1 LNHDA, CDR2 SQIVND (reference sequence). V gave up 6 bases and J gave up 3 bases, with 15 bases separating them. The CDR3 DNA reads as TGTGCCAGTAGCCCAACAGGGATGGCCAATCAGCCCCAGCATTTT. Protein sequence: CASSPTGMANQPQHF. The variable domain in full, with the rest retrieved from reference TRBV19 and TRBJ1-5, is DGGITQSPKYLFRKEGQNVTLSCEQNLNHDAMYWYRQDPGQGLRLIYYSQIVNDFQKGDIAEGYSVSREKKESFPLTVTSAQKNPTAFYLCASSPTGMANQPQHFGDGTRLSIL.

This chain links TRBV27 with TRBJ2-1; TRBD1 agrees at 8 bases. The CDR3 extends over 16 amino acids. Germline lookup yields CDR1 MNHEY and CDR2 SMNVEV (reference sequence). After removal of 3 bases from V and 8 bases from J, the junction contained 12 bases not matched to a gene. The CDR3 here is CASSFRGQGVLDEQFF. CDR3 nucleotide sequence: TGTGCCAGCAGTTTCCGAGGACAGGGTGTCCTGGATGAGCAGTTCTTC.

The chain employs TRBV7-6 and TRBJ1-1, with D unclear. The germline V gene has CDR1 SGHVS and CDR2 FNYEAQ. The CDR3 has 13 residues. Trimming shortened V by 5 bases and J by 4 bases, and 11 bases separated the two germline ends. In DNA, the CDR3 is TGTGCCAGCAGCACCTTAGATACCACTGAAGCTTTCTTT. This sequence encodes CASSTLDTTEAFF.

This clone was seen a handful of times. The chain combines TRBV29-1 with TRBJ1-3; D is perhaps TRBD1 (5 bases). The CDR3 has 14 residues. V lost 7 bases and J 0 bases, leaving 13 bases between the germline ends. Germline V gene sequence: CDR1 SQVTM, CDR2 ANQGSEA. In DNA form, the CDR3 reads TGCAGCGCCACCACAGGCCCCTCTGGAAACACCATATATTTT. It translates to CSATTGPSGNTIYF.

The chain carries TRBV6-1 and TRBJ2-5; tentative D call: TRBD2 (7 bases). Germline CDR1 and CDR2: MNHNS and SASEGT. This CDR3 has 16 amino acids. V gave up 0 bases and J gave up 4 bases, with 15 bases separating them. Here the CDR3 DNA reads TGTGCCAGCAGTGAAGCCCGGGGGGCTGGGTTAGAGACCCAGTACTTC. Its translation is CASSEARGAGLETQYF.

The chain employs TRBV6-1 and TRBJ2-1; D remains ambiguous. The length of the CDR3 is 14 residues. Germline V gene sequence: CDR1 MNHNS, CDR2 SASEGT. The V end was cut by 6 bases, the J end by 6 bases, with 15 bases between. Here the CDR3 reads CASRIGVQINEQFF. The DNA of the CDR3 is TGTGCCAGCAGGATCGGCGTACAGATCAATGAGCAGTTCTTC.

The J gene is TRBJ2-7, the V gene TRBV7-9; D is unresolved. Germline values: CDR1 SEHNR, CDR2 FQNEAQ (reference sequence). CDR3 size: 13 residues. The V end was cut by 5 bases, the J end by 2 bases, with 10 bases between. CDR3 protein: CASSPPSAYEQYF. In nucleotides, the CDR3 is TGTGCCAGCAGCCCACCTAGTGCCTACGAGCAGTACTTC.

J is TRBJ2-3 and V is TRBV9, with TRBD2 as a possible D gene (6 bases). V lost 3 bases, J lost 1 base, and 15 bases lay in between. The CDR3 loop spans 16 amino acids. From germline, CDR1 is SGDLS and CDR2 YYNGEE. The CDR3 spells CASSASERARTDTQYF. The CDR3 DNA is TGTGCCAGCAGCGCTTCTGAGCGGGCCCGCACAGATACGCAGTATTTT.

The rearrangement joins TRBV10-3 to TRBJ1-5; D possibly corresponds to TRBD1 (5 bases). V lost 2 bases to trimming and J lost 6 bases, with 14 bases between them. The V gene's germline CDR1 is ENHRY and CDR2 SYGVKD. The CDR3 is made up of 15 amino acids. CDR3 sequence (DNA): TGTGCCATCAGTGAGCAGGACACGGAGGGTCAGCCCCAGCATTTT. Protein sequence: CAISEQDTEGQPQHF.

This clone appeared once. The chain joins TRBV19 to TRBJ2-5; tentative D call: TRBD1 (5 bases). The V and J ends lost 5 bases and 2 bases respectively, with 12 bases between them. Germline V gene lookup returns CDR1 LNHDA and CDR2 SQIVND (reference sequence). The CDR3 totals 14 residues. In DNA form, the CDR3 reads TGTGCCAGTAGTCCAAACAGGAGACAAGAGACCCAGTACTTC. Translation: CASSPNRRQETQYF.

The chain joins TRBV6-1 to TRBJ1-1; 10 nucleotides match TRBD1. The CDR3 consists of 15 residues. The germline CDR1 and CDR2 sequences are MNHNS and SASEGT. V trimming: 6 bases; J trimming: 3 bases; junction bases outside the gene matches: 7. This CDR3 is CASSPRTGGYTEAFF. The CDR3 coding sequence is TGTGCCAGCAGCCCCCGGACAGGGGGATACACTGAAGCTTTCTTT.

This clone has more than one count but fewer than ten. This chain joins TRBV10-3 and TRBJ2-3, with D tentatively TRBD1 (7 bases). The CDR3 runs 16 residues. The germline V and J ends were trimmed by 2 bases and 9 bases, with 21 bases remaining between them. Germline V gene lookup returns CDR1 ENHRY and CDR2 SYGVKD. CDR3 bases: TGTGCCATCAGTGAGGGGGACCCAGGGGGGTTCCAGACGCAGTATTTT. Translation: CAISEGDPGGFQTQYF.

The DNA of the CDR3 is TGTGCCAGCAGCTTAGTCATGTGGGGGGGAGCAGATACGCAGTATTTT. It codes for CASSLVMWGGADTQYF. The V and J genes are TRBV7-8 and TRBJ2-3, with 7 bases that match TRBD2. The junction had 8 bases not matched to a gene; V was cut back by 1 base and J by 4 bases. CDR3 size: 16 residues. CDR1 is SGHVS, CDR2 FQNEAQ, per germline.

The chain links TRBV5-1 to TRBJ1-1; perhaps TRBD1 as D (6 bases). V lost 0 bases and J lost 4, with 19 bases in between. Germline CDR1 SGHRS, CDR2 YFSETQ. The CDR3 consists of 17 residues. The CDR3 sequence: CASSLEVRDTFRTEAFF. In DNA form, the CDR3 reads TGCGCCAGCAGCTTGGAAGTTCGGGACACGTTCCGCACTGAAGCTTTCTTT.

The chain couples TRBV29-1 to TRBJ1-1, with D possibly being TRBD1 (6 bases). CDR1 is SQVTM, CDR2 ANQGSEA, per germline. V was pared by 4 bases and J by 7 bases, with 10 bases between. CDR3 length equals 11 residues. The DNA of the CDR3 is TGCAGCGTTGTAGGGGGTCGTGAAGCTTTCTTT. Translated, it gives CSVVGGREAFF.

This chain connects TRBV7-2 to TRBJ2-3; 13 bases align to TRBD2. V shed 1 base, J shed 1 base, and the junction held 5 bases outside the gene matches. This CDR3 is 18 amino acids long. CDR1 is SGHTA and CDR2 is FQGNSA in the germline V gene. The CDR3 protein is CASSLGLAGGVGTDTQYF. The CDR3 coding sequence is TGTGCCAGCAGCTTAGGACTAGCGGGGGGCGTGGGCACAGATACGCAGTATTTT.

The DNA for the CDR3 is TGTGCTAGTGGTTTGTTTAGCGGGGGGGCCTCCAATGAGCAGTTCTTC. Its translation is CASGLFSGGASNEQFF. V and J are TRBV12-5 and TRBJ2-1; 11 bases map to TRBD2. In germline, CDR1 is LGHNT, CDR2 FRNRAP. This CDR3 region has 16 residues. After removal of 2 bases from V and 6 bases from J, the junction contained 6 bases not matched to a gene.

This chain uses TRBV5-1 with TRBJ1-4; maybe TRBD1 (6 bases). The germline V gene has CDR1 SGHRS and CDR2 YFSETQ. The V and J ends lost 3 bases and 4 bases respectively, with 7 bases between them. CDR3 length: 13 residues. The CDR3, as DNA: TGCGCCAGCAGCTGGACAGTTAATGAAAAACTGTTTTTT. Translated: CASSWTVNEKLFF.

The rearrangement uses TRBV7-2 and TRBJ2-5; TRBD1 might be the D (8 bases). Per the germline V gene, CDR1 is SGHTA and CDR2 is FQGNSA. Trimming left V 5 bases short and J 4 bases short, with 17 bases between. CDR3 length: 15 residues. The CDR3 here is CASSRQTGEGETQYF. CDR3 nucleotide sequence: TGTGCCAGCAGCCGACAGACAGGGGAGGGAGAGACCCAGTACTTC.

The V gene is TRBV9, the J gene TRBJ1-3, with D unclear. This CDR3 comprises 15 residues. Per the germline V gene, CDR1 is SGDLS and CDR2 is YYNGEE. Trimming took off 0 bases at V and 1 base at J, with 8 bases between the two ends. CDR3 coding DNA: TGTGCCAGCAGCGTAGATCAGGCATCTGGAAACACCATATATTTT. It codes for CASSVDQASGNTIYF.

The chain employs TRBV5-1 and TRBJ1-4, with 11 bases matching TRBD1. The V segment lost 0 bases and the J segment 4 bases; nucleotides outside the gene matches: 2. CDR1 is SGHRS, CDR2 YFSETQ, per germline. The length of the CDR3 is 16 residues. The CDR3 coding sequence is TGCGCCAGCAGCTTGGAGGGACAGGGGGGTAATGAAAAACTGTTTTTT. Translated, it gives CASSLEGQGGNEKLFF. Full variable domain (remainder filled in from reference TRBV5-1 and TRBJ1-4): KAGVTQTPRYLIKTRGQQVTLSCSPISGHRSVSWYQQTPGQGLQFLFEYFSETQRNKGNFPGRFSGRQFSNSRSEMNVSTLELGDSALYLCASSLEGQGGNEKLFFGSGTQLSVL.

The V gene is TRBV4-2, the J gene TRBJ1-3; D gene unclear. V lost 1 base, J lost 3 bases, and 10 bases lay in between. Germline V gives CDR1 LGHNA, CDR2 YNFKEQ. The CDR3 runs 15 residues. CDR3 amino acids: CASSQGQRGGNTIYF. The CDR3 DNA reads TGTGCCAGCAGCCAAGGCCAGCGGGGTGGAAACACCATATATTTT.

The chain joins TRBV5-1 to TRBJ2-1, with 9 bases aligning to TRBD1. Looked up from germline, CDR1 is SGHRS and CDR2 is YFSETQ. The CDR3 runs 15 residues. Trimming took 8 bases from V and 10 from J; bases not matched to a gene: 16. DNA of the CDR3: TGCGCCAGTAACTATCCCGGGACAGGGTCTCACGAGCAGTTCTTC. This encodes CASNYPGTGSHEQFF.

V gene TRBV30 combines with J gene TRBJ1-5; 9 nucleotides line up with TRBD1. The CDR3 extends over 16 amino acids. Germline CDR1 is GTSNPN and CDR2 is SVGIG (reference sequence). Trimming took 4 bases from V and 0 from J; bases not matched to a gene: 7. The CDR3 loop is CAWKRQGGGSNQPQHF. DNA for the CDR3: TGTGCCTGGAAGCGACAGGGGGGTGGTAGCAATCAGCCCCAGCATTTT.

This chain connects TRBV27 to TRBJ2-7, with D perhaps TRBD1 (6 bases). The CDR3 covers 14 residues. Per germline, CDR1 MNHEY and CDR2 SMNVEV (reference sequence). Trimming left V 5 bases short and J 2 bases short, with 13 bases between. CDR3 region: CASSRLTGTYEQYF. CDR3 coding DNA: TGTGCCAGCAGTCGGTTGACAGGAACCTACGAGCAGTACTTC.

CDR3 amino acids: CASSPTTGGYEQYF. CDR3 bases: TGTGCCAGCAGCCCGACGACAGGGGGCTACGAGCAGTACTTC. V usage is TRBV9 and J usage is TRBJ2-7, with TRBD1 identical over 9 bases. The J segment lost 3 bases and the V segment lost 4 bases, leaving 5 bases of the junction unmatched. CDR3 length: 14 residues. Germline CDR1 SGDLS, CDR2 YYNGEE.